This passage covers 32 T cell receptor beta chains from one sample sequenced in a study of blood T cell repertoires in COVID-19. Measured with immunoSEQ multiplex PCR; TCRdb has only the in-frame clones, and not every one. Among tens of thousands of clones listed, roughly 84% were seen once. Sequenced sample: peripheral blood. The receptors come from an elderly man with active or convalescent COVID-19.

The chain recombines TRBV3-1 (or the pseudogene TRBV3-2) with TRBJ2-1; maybe TRBD1 (5 bases). The CDR3 extends over 12 amino acids. V lost 4 bases, J lost 9 bases, and 10 bases lay in between. Germline assignment: CDR1 LGHDT and CDR2 YNNKEL (reference sequence). This CDR3 is CASSPWGREQFF. DNA for the CDR3: TGTGCCAGCAGCCCCTGGGGCCGTGAGCAGTTCTTC.

V usage is TRBV7-6 and J usage is TRBJ2-1; 7 bases agree with TRBD2. The CDR3 extends over 16 amino acids. Germline lookup yields CDR1 SGHVS and CDR2 FNYEAQ. Germline trimming cut 5 bases from V and 8 bases from J; bases unmatched to any gene: 15. The CDR3 loop is CASSPPGGRAIHEQFF. For the CDR3, the DNA is TGTGCCAGCAGCCCACCAGGTGGGAGGGCCATACATGAGCAGTTCTTC.

The rearrangement joins TRBV5-1 to TRBJ1-2; a possible D gene is TRBD1 (6 bases). CDR3 length: 14 residues. Deletions cut 6 bases from V and 0 bases from J, with 12 bases between. Germline CDR1 SGHRS, CDR2 YFSETQ. CDR3 sequence: CASNPGQPNYGYTF. CDR3 nucleotide sequence: TGCGCCAGCAACCCTGGACAGCCTAACTATGGCTACACCTTC.

The V and J genes are TRBV19 and TRBJ2-2; weak D call: TRBD1 (6 bases). This CDR3 is 16 amino acids long. Trimming removed 4 bases at V and 1 base at J, with 13 bases between. Germline V lookup: CDR1 LNHDA, CDR2 SQIVND (reference sequence). The CDR3 DNA is TGTGCCAGTAGTACCTTGACAGGCATGAACACCGGGGAGCTGTTTTTT. As protein: CASSTLTGMNTGELFF. Based on the CDR3 plus reference TRBV19 and TRBJ2-2, the full variable domain is DGGITQSPKYLFRKEGQNVTLSCEQNLNHDAMYWYRQDPGQGLRLIYYSQIVNDFQKGDIAEGYSVSREKKESFPLTVTSAQKNPTAFYLCASSTLTGMNTGELFFGEGSRLTVL.

The chain joins TRBV6-2 or TRBV6-3 to TRBJ2-1, with 14 bases aligning to TRBD2. The CDR3 spans 15 residues. The trim removed 4 bases at V and 9 bases at J, leaving 5 bases unmatched. Germline V CDR1 and CDR2: MNHEY, SVGEGT. CDR3 sequence (DNA): TGTGCCAGCAGTTCGGGACTAGCGGGAGTCGGTGAGCAGTTCTTC. Amino acid sequence: CASSSGLAGVGEQFF.

The V call is TRBV2, the J call TRBJ2-3; D may be TRBD2 (6 bases). The germline V gene has CDR1 SNHLY and CDR2 FYNNEI. The CDR3 covers 15 residues. Trimming took off 3 bases at V and 1 base at J, with 11 bases between the two ends. The CDR3 bases are TGTGCCAGCAGTGATCGGGGGACTGGCACAGATACGCAGTATTTT. Amino acid sequence: CASSDRGTGTDTQYF.

CDR3 sequence reads: CASSSSGEETQYF. Written as DNA, the CDR3 is TGTGCCAGCAGTTCGTCAGGGGAAGAGACCCAGTACTTC. V is TRBV28 and J is TRBJ2-5; D perhaps matches TRBD1 (6 bases). The V gene's germline CDR1 is MDHEN and CDR2 SYDVKM. This CDR3 has 13 amino acids. The V end lost 4 bases, the J end lost 3 bases, and 9 bases lay between the germline ends.

The count of this clone is one. The chain joins TRBV6-5 to TRBJ1-2, with 9 nucleotides matching TRBD1. This CDR3 is 15 amino acids long. Germline assignment: CDR1 MNHEY and CDR2 SVGAGI. Trimming at V came to 6 bases and at J to 0 bases, leaving 5 bases not matched to a gene. The CDR3 protein is CASRKNRGPNYGYTF. CDR3 nucleotides: TGTGCCAGCAGGAAGAACAGGGGGCCTAACTATGGCTACACCTTC.

The chain combines TRBV5-4 with TRBJ2-2, with unresolved D. CDR3 size: 15 residues. The germline gives CDR1 SGHNT, CDR2 YYREEE (reference sequence). The V and J ends lost 4 bases and 4 bases respectively, with 14 bases between them. The CDR3 region is CASSLARRGTGELFF. CDR3 bases: TGTGCCAGCAGCCTTGCGCGGCGCGGCACCGGGGAGCTGTTTTTT.

The CDR3 nucleotides are TGTGCCAGCAGCTTAAGCGGATCAACCGGGGAGCTGTTTTTT. Its protein is CASSLSGSTGELFF. V is TRBV7-9 and J is TRBJ2-2; weak D call: TRBD2 (5 bases). The germline V and J ends were trimmed by 2 bases and 5 bases, with 9 bases remaining between them. The CDR3 consists of 14 residues. Germline CDR1 and CDR2: SEHNR and FQNEAQ (reference sequence).

This clone came up once. This chain uses TRBV5-1 with TRBJ2-2; D remains unclear. Per germline, CDR1 SGHRS and CDR2 YFSETQ. This CDR3 is 16 amino acids long. Trimming shortened V by 0 bases and J by 2 bases, and 11 bases separated the two germline ends. The CDR3 sequence is CASSLASRGNTGELFF. CDR3 DNA: TGCGCCAGCAGCTTGGCTTCTAGAGGAAACACCGGGGAGCTGTTTTTT.

The CDR3 sequence: CASRNEAYEQYF. Here the CDR3 DNA reads TGTGCCAGCAGAAACGAGGCTTACGAGCAGTACTTC. This chain connects TRBV6-6 to TRBJ2-7; no clear D gene. V was clipped by 6 bases and J by 4 bases, with 10 bases between them. The length of the CDR3 is 12 residues. CDR1 is MNHNY, CDR2 SVGAGI, per germline (reference sequence).

This clone appeared a few times. V is TRBV4-3 and J is TRBJ1-2, with D maybe TRBD1 (6 bases). The CDR3 is 15 residues long. V was cut by 0 bases and J by 4 bases, with 12 bases left in between. Germline-derived CDR1 and CDR2 are LGHNA and YSLEER. This CDR3 reads CASSQEQGGGYGYTF. As DNA, the CDR3 is TGCGCCAGCAGCCAAGAACAGGGCGGCGGCTATGGCTACACCTTC.

V and J are TRBV7-9 and TRBJ1-2; 7 bases agree with TRBD1. Germline V gene lookup returns CDR1 SEHNR and CDR2 FQNEAQ (reference sequence). J lost 2 bases, V lost 3 bases, and 3 bases had no gene match. The CDR3 is 14 amino acids. The CDR3 spells CASSFTGVNYGYTF. CDR3 coding DNA: TGTGCCAGCAGCTTCACAGGGGTCAACTATGGCTACACCTTC.

The rearrangement links TRBV4-1 to TRBJ2-2; D unclear. This CDR3 region has 13 residues. V gave up 1 base and J gave up 5 bases, with 5 bases separating them. Germline CDR1 is MGHRA and CDR2 is YSYEKL. The DNA for the CDR3 is TGCGCCAGCAGCCAAGTCAGGACCGGGGAGCTGTTTTTT. It encodes CASSQVRTGELFF.

The chain is built from TRBV6-5 and TRBJ2-2; D not certain. V was clipped by 0 bases and J by 5 bases, with 7 bases between them. This CDR3 is 14 amino acids long. Germline V CDR1 and CDR2: MNHEY, SVGAGI. The CDR3 loop is CASSYSFVTGELFF. The CDR3 bases are TGTGCCAGCAGTTACTCGTTCGTTACCGGGGAGCTGTTTTTT.

Only one count was recorded for this clone. This chain connects TRBV10-3 to TRBJ2-7; 7 nucleotides line up with TRBD1. CDR1 ENHRY and CDR2 SYGVKD come from the germline V gene. V lost 2 bases and J lost 2; bases outside the gene matches: 6. The CDR3 consists of 15 residues. In DNA, the CDR3 is TGTGCCATCAGTGAGCCAGGGGACAGAGCCTACGAGCAGTACTTC. Encoded protein: CAISEPGDRAYEQYF.

The chain combines TRBV11-2 with TRBJ2-7; perhaps TRBD1 as D (6 bases). Looked up from germline, CDR1 is SGHAT and CDR2 is FQNNGV. V was trimmed by 7 bases and J by 3 bases, leaving 16 bases between them. This CDR3 region has 14 residues. The CDR3 DNA is TGTGCCAGCACCCCGCTCCGACAGGACTACGAGCAGTACTTC. This encodes CASTPLRQDYEQYF.

This clone was detected once. This chain uses TRBV5-6 with TRBJ2-7; 7 nucleotides match TRBD1. Trimming removed 1 base from V and 2 bases from J; junction bases left unmatched: 0. The CDR3 consists of 13 residues. Germline CDR1 SGHDT, CDR2 YYEEEE. In DNA, the CDR3 is TGTGCCAGCAGCTTGCAGGGGGCCTACGAGCAGTACTTC. Translation gives CASSLQGAYEQYF.

This clone was recorded only once. This chain joins TRBV6-2 or TRBV6-3 and TRBJ2-7; D might be TRBD2 (6 bases). The germline gives CDR1 MNHEY, CDR2 SVGEGT. This CDR3 comprises 12 residues. V shed 6 bases and J shed 6 bases, with 12 bases lying between them. The CDR3 is CASSSSGPEQYF. For the CDR3, the DNA is TGTGCCAGCAGCAGTAGCGGCCCCGAGCAGTACTTC.

The V and J genes are TRBV5-1 and TRBJ1-1, with 9 bases fitting TRBD1. V shed 3 bases and J 5 bases; nucleotides not matched to a gene: 5. The CDR3 is 14 residues long. Germline CDR1 is SGHRS and CDR2 is YFSETQ. CDR3 residues: CASSSQTGGTEAFF. In nucleotides, the CDR3 is TGCGCCAGCAGCTCGCAGACAGGGGGTACTGAAGCTTTCTTT. The variable domain in full, completed from reference TRBV5-1 and TRBJ1-1, reads KAGVTQTPRYLIKTRGQQVTLSCSPISGHRSVSWYQQTPGQGLQFLFEYFSETQRNKGNFPGRFSGRQFSNSRSEMNVSTLELGDSALYLCASSSQTGGTEAFFGQGTRLTVV.

The chain uses TRBV6-2 or TRBV6-3 and TRBJ2-1, with TRBD2 matching over 9 bases. Germline assignment: CDR1 MNHEY and CDR2 SVGEGT. The CDR3 loop spans 15 amino acids. V shed 2 bases, J shed 9 bases, and the junction held 8 bases outside the gene matches. CDR3 loop: CASSYQVAGAGEQFF. CDR3 in DNA: TGTGCCAGCAGTTACCAGGTAGCGGGAGCAGGTGAGCAGTTCTTC.

The table lists this clone with a count of one. The gene calls are TRBV19 and TRBJ2-1; 14 bases align to TRBD2. Trimming took 2 bases from V and 9 from J; bases not matched to a gene: 12. This CDR3 contains 18 residues. CDR1 and CDR2 (germline): LNHDA, SQIVND (reference sequence). DNA of the CDR3: TGTGCCAGTAGTATAATGGGACTAGCGGGGGCCCAGGGCGGTGAGCAGTTCTTC. Translation: CASSIMGLAGAQGGEQFF.

This chain links TRBV6-5 with TRBJ1-2; 10 nucleotides match TRBD1. From germline, CDR1 is MNHEY and CDR2 SVGAGI. CDR3 length: 16 amino acids. Trimming removed 0 bases from V and 3 bases from J; junction bases left unmatched: 4. The CDR3 reads CASSYSKGTGDYGYTF. CDR3 in DNA: TGTGCCAGCAGTTACTCGAAGGGGACAGGGGACTATGGCTACACCTTC.

The chain carries TRBV29-1 and TRBJ2-3; 8 bases align to TRBD1. There are 14 residues in the CDR3. CDR1 is SQVTM, CDR2 ANQGSEA, per germline. With V trimmed by 4 bases and J by 3 bases, 6 bases remained unmatched. The CDR3 coding sequence is TGCAGCGTTGGCCGGACAGGGAGGACAGATACGCAGTATTTT. Translation: CSVGRTGRTDTQYF.

This rearrangement joins TRBV6-2 or TRBV6-3 to TRBJ1-2; D is unresolved. From germline, CDR1 is MNHEY and CDR2 SVGEGT. This CDR3 has 14 amino acids. Trimming pared 2 bases from V and 0 bases from J, leaving 7 bases between. The CDR3 bases are TGTGCCAGCAGTTACCACCGAGCTAACTATGGCTACACCTTC. Translating it yields CASSYHRANYGYTF.

This clone turned up a few times. This chain connects TRBV28 to TRBJ2-7; D perhaps matches TRBD1 (5 bases). CDR3 length: 17 amino acids. Trimming stripped 3 bases from V and 3 bases from J, with 21 bases between. Per germline, CDR1 MDHEN and CDR2 SYDVKM. The CDR3 region has the DNA TGTGCCAGCAGTTTCAGGGATGGGGCAGGGCTATTCTACGAGCAGTACTTC. Translated, it gives CASSFRDGAGLFYEQYF.

V is TRBV6-1 and J is TRBJ1-2; D may be TRBD1 (6 bases). CDR1 and CDR2 (germline): MNHNS, SASEGT. The CDR3 spans 14 residues. The V end was cut by 3 bases, the J end by 7 bases, with 15 bases between. The CDR3 DNA reads as TGTGCCAGCAGTGACCCGACAGGTACGGGTGGCTACACCTTC. Protein: CASSDPTGTGGYTF.

The table lists this clone with a few counts. J is TRBJ2-5 and V is TRBV20-1; TRBD2 aligns across 11 bases. Germline CDR1 and CDR2: DFQATT and SNEGSKA (reference sequence). Trimming removed 3 bases from V and 8 bases from J; junction bases left unmatched: 8. The CDR3 has 14 residues. This CDR3 reads CSASSSGGLRTQYF. The CDR3 nucleotides are TGCAGTGCTAGTTCTAGCGGGGGGCTAAGAACCCAGTACTTC.

This chain connects TRBV2 to TRBJ2-5; 8 bases map to TRBD1. V was pared by 5 bases and J by 3 bases, with 8 bases of the junction left unmatched. Germline CDR1 SNHLY, CDR2 FYNNEI. The CDR3 consists of 15 residues. In DNA, the CDR3 is TGTGCCAGCAGTCCGAGCTACAGGGGGGAAGAGACCCAGTACTTC. It codes for CASSPSYRGEETQYF.

The chain employs TRBV20-1 and TRBJ1-4, with a possible D match to TRBD1 (6 bases). V gave up 3 bases and J gave up 0 bases, with 11 bases separating them. The CDR3 spans 15 residues. Per the germline V gene, CDR1 is DFQATT and CDR2 is SNEGSKA (reference sequence). CDR3 sequence: CSASSRGSTNEKLFF. The CDR3 DNA is TGCAGTGCTAGTTCAAGGGGGTCAACTAATGAAAAACTGTTTTTT.

The CDR3 reads CASSLGQGDWTEAFF. The CDR3 region has the DNA TGCGCCAGCAGCTTGGGACAGGGTGATTGGACTGAAGCTTTCTTT. V is TRBV5-1 and J is TRBJ1-1, with 7 bases aligning to TRBD1. The length of the CDR3 is 15 residues. After removal of 0 bases from V and 5 bases from J, the junction contained 7 bases not matched to a gene. Germline loops: CDR1 SGHRS, CDR2 YFSETQ.